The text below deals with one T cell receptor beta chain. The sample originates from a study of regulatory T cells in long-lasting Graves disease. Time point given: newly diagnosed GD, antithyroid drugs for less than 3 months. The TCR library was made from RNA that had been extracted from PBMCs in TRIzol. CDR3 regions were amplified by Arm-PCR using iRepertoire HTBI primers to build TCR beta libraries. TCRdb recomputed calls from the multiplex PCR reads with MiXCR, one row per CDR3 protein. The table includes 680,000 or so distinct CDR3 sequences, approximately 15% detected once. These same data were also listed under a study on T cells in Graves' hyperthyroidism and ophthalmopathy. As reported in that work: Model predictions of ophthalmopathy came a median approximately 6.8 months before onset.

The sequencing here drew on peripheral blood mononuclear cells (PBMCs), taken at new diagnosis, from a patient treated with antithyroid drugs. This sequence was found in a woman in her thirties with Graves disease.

In DNA form, the CDR3 reads TGTGCCTGGAGCGTCGCGGACTATGGCTACACCTTC. Encoded protein: CAWSVADYGYTF. This sequence joins TRBV30 and TRBJ1-2; D call uncertain. The CDR3 spans 12 residues. The V end was cut by 3 bases, the J end by 3 bases, with 8 bases between. Germline V gives CDR1 GTSNPN, CDR2 SVGIG (reference sequence).